Given below is one T cell receptor beta chain in context. Its antigen is not yet known. No base quality information exists; no much larger clone differs at one position. Participants in the prospective study were aged about 18 to 100 years, lived in 20 to 25 United States geographic areas, and enrolled through a virtual design. To assign participants to cohorts, the prospective study relied on clinical history that participants themselves reported in a screening survey and a study questionnaire. For ImmuneRACE Cohort 3, a participant was defined as recovered based on two consecutive negative NP/OP PCR tests, clearance by a healthcare professional, or resolution of symptoms. Mobile phlebotomists in the prospective study collected whole blood, serum and a nasopharyngeal or oropharyngeal swab from every participant. Additional blood draws and questionnaires over an approximately 2-month period could optionally be provided by prospective study participants. Before DNA extraction, prospective study blood samples were shipped either frozen or at room temperature.

The immunoSEQ Assay, a bias-controlled multiplex PCR, was used to amplify TCRbeta CDR3 regions from genomic DNA. The authors' pipeline ran thus. Nucleated cell counts per sample were estimated from amplification of reference gene primers within the assay. To quantify the absolute abundance of each unique TCRbeta CDR3 rearrangement, sequence reads were collapsed and filtered. For each sample, productive Simpson clonality was calculated as the square root of Simpson's diversity index over productive rearrangements. The table comes from immuneACCESS by way of TCRdb, which keeps in-frame sequences with V and J called. Part of the clones is missing from these tables; in studies checked, under half for an unresolved V gene and the rest for unknown reasons. V and J calls and clone size are copied from that table; D and trimming were computed from the DNA. The sample yields about 310,000 clones; around nine tenths were counted once. Of the sample, around a tenth falls within the top ten clones.

This specimen comes from a study of blood T cell repertoires in COVID-19 (dated by TCRdb to 2020 to 2021). Looking at the study overall: Samples covering the acute and convalescent phases of COVID-19 were provided by collaborators in the United States, Italy and Spain. The sample metadata nearly always contained a de-identified subject ID, COVID-19 status, age in years and sex. Where available, HLA class I and class II types were obtained from metadata supplied by the sample provider rather than from assay-based typing. Samples came from the ongoing ImmuneRACE study (first 160 participants) plus 1,254 subjects from 6 global collaborators. The dataset comprised deeply sampled blood TCRbeta repertoires from subjects exposed to, actively infected with, or recovered from COVID-19. The material from the prospective study consisted of cDNA or gDNA derived from T cells, B-cell-depleted T cells, or PBMCs. The repertoires were released in a freely available public database intended as a resource for research on the immune response to SARS-CoV-2. General study outcomes and caveats: The amount of clinical and demographic metadata varied by source and participant and was provided uncurated.

The germline V gene yields SGHTA for CDR1 and FQGNSA for CDR2. Ends trimmed: V by 3 bases, J by 9 bases; bases unmatched to a gene: 7. Including the terminal cysteine and phenylalanine, the CDR3 comprises 14 residues. Left in the record is the CDR3 DNA by itself, 42 bases read in frame from the first base. The TCR sequence derives from a woman between 35 and 50 years old who had recovered from COVID-19. Specimen: PBMCs or T cells enriched from blood (not recorded which). The rearrangement combines TRBV7-2 with TRBJ2-1, and TRBD1 matches 8 of the central bases. The CDR3 protein: CASSFVPTGGEQFF. The nucleotide sequence is TGTGCCAGCAGCTTCGTGCCAACAGGGGGTGAGCAGTTCTTC.